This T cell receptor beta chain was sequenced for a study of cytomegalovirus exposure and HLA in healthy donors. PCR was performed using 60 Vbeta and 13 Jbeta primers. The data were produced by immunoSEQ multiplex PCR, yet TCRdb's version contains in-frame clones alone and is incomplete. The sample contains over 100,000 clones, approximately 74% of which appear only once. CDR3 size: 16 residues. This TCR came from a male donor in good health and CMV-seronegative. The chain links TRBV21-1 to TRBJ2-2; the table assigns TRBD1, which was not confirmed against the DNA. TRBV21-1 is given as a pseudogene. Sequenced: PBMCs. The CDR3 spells CASIELDRGGTGELFF. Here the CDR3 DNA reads TGTGCCAGCATCGAGTTAGACAGGGGCGGCACCGGGGAGCTGTTTTTT.